The 32 T cell receptor beta chains in this list originate from one sample, sequenced in a study of T-cell memory formation after mild COVID-19. TCRdb reanalysed the 5' RACE reads using MiXCR and keeps one entry per CDR3 protein. The data contain about 210,000 distinct CDR3 sequences, around 25% of them singletons. The sample was PBMCs or a T cell subset sorted from them (not recorded which). All receptors come from an adult woman who had mild COVID-19 (a few samples of this study predate the infection). Cell type and time point are not known.

V is TRBV3-1 and J is TRBJ2-2; 11 bases are shared with TRBD2. The germline gives CDR1 LGHDT, CDR2 YNNKEL (reference sequence). V shed 3 bases and J 4 bases; nucleotides not matched to a gene: 1. The CDR3 has 15 residues. The CDR3 bases are TGTGCCAGCAGCCACGGACTAGCGGGCACCGGGGAGCTGTTTTTT. Protein product: CASSHGLAGTGELFF.

This clonotype was recorded a few times. The chain couples TRBV7-6 to TRBJ2-1; the match to TRBD1 covers 10 bases. Per germline, CDR1 SGHVS and CDR2 FNYEAQ. With V trimmed by 5 bases and J by 8 bases, 9 bases remained unmatched. CDR3 length: 15 amino acids. CDR3 in DNA: TGTGCCAGCAGCGCACCGGGACAGGGGATCGATGAGCAGTTCTTC. Translated: CASSAPGQGIDEQFF.

This clonotype was counted a single time. The chain is built from TRBV5-1 and TRBJ1-3; D call uncertain. V lost 0 bases and J 4 bases, leaving 8 bases between the germline ends. The CDR3 runs 14 residues. Germline V CDR1 and CDR2: SGHRS, YFSETQ. The CDR3 region is CASSLEHGGNTIYF. The CDR3 DNA sequence: TGCGCCAGCAGCTTGGAACATGGGGGAAACACCATATATTTT. Supplemented by reference TRBV5-1 and TRBJ1-3, the full variable domain reads KAGVTQTPRYLIKTRGQQVTLSCSPISGHRSVSWYQQTPGQGLQFLFEYFSETQRNKGNFPGRFSGRQFSNSRSEMNVSTLELGDSALYLCASSLEHGGNTIYFGEGSWLTVV.

This clonotype was observed once. V usage is TRBV9 and J usage is TRBJ2-1; D perhaps matches TRBD2 (6 bases). Looked up from germline, CDR1 is SGDLS and CDR2 is YYNGEE. The CDR3 sequence is 16 residues long. V shed 1 base and J shed 6 bases, with 17 bases lying between them. CDR3: CASSVTDTVGGNEQFF. The CDR3, as DNA: TGTGCCAGCAGCGTAACCGATACAGTGGGGGGCAATGAGCAGTTCTTC.

The chain uses TRBV7-9 and TRBJ2-7, with TRBD1 as a possible D gene (6 bases). The germline V gene encodes CDR1 SEHNR and CDR2 FQNEAQ (reference sequence). The ends were cut back, 1 base at V and 8 bases at J, with 12 bases in the middle. This CDR3 is built from 13 residues. The CDR3 nucleotides read TGTGCCAGCAGCTTAGGACAGGACCCCAAGCAGTACTTC. Translating it yields CASSLGQDPKQYF.

The V and J genes are TRBV9 and TRBJ2-1, with a tentative D call TRBD2 (6 bases). The CDR3 contains 13 residues. Between the trimmed V and J ends, which lost 2 bases and 6 bases, there was a span of 9 bases. CDR1 and CDR2 (germline): SGDLS, YYNGEE. The CDR3 region is CASSVSGGNEQFF. The CDR3 nucleotides are TGTGCCAGCAGCGTGTCCGGGGGCAATGAGCAGTTCTTC.

On this clonotype: The junction does not match germline at one end; this may be a read error. The genes are TRBV6-5 and TRBJ2-1, with no clear D. The CDR3 sequence is 13 residues long. Germline-derived CDR1 and CDR2 are MNHEY and SVGAGI. The CDR3 here is CAGSSSLGFEQFF. Here the CDR3 DNA reads TGTGCCGGCAGTTCCAGCCTGGGGTTTGAGCAGTTCTTC.

The chain employs TRBV7-2 and TRBJ2-4, with D tentatively TRBD2 (6 bases). Germline assignment: CDR1 SGHTA and CDR2 FQGNSA. This CDR3 spans 13 amino acids. V lost 6 bases and J 6 bases, leaving 12 bases between the germline ends. CDR3 bases: TGTGCCAGCAGTGCGGAGGGTGGAAACATTCAGTACTTC. Protein sequence: CASSAEGGNIQYF. Variable domain in full (rest from reference TRBV7-2 and TRBJ2-4): GAGVSQSPSNKVTEKGKDVELRCDPISGHTALYWYRQSLGQGLEFLIYFQGNSAPDKSGLPSDRFSAERTGGSVSTLTIQRTQQEDSAVYLCASSAEGGNIQYFGAGTRLSVL.

The chain carries TRBV27 and TRBJ2-3, with 11 bases that match TRBD2. The CDR3 spans 15 residues. With 7 bases clipped from V and 6 bases from J, the junction kept 9 bases outside the gene matches. Looked up from germline, CDR1 is MNHEY and CDR2 is SMNVEV (reference sequence). The CDR3, as DNA: TGTGCCAGCAAGGTTCTAGCGGGGGGCCCCGATACGCAGTATTTT. It yields the protein CASKVLAGGPDTQYF.

The chain's CDR3 is CASSLALGQGVGEQYF. As DNA, the CDR3 is TGTGCCAGCAGCTTAGCCTTGGGACAGGGGGTAGGAGAGCAGTACTTC. The chain has TRBV7-8 and TRBJ2-7; TRBD1 matches at 11 bases. The V gene end was trimmed by 0 bases and the J gene end by 7 bases; junction bases not matched to a gene: 8. The CDR3 has 16 residues. In germline, CDR1 is SGHVS, CDR2 FQNEAQ.

This clonotype has more than one count but fewer than ten. V gene TRBV7-9 combines with J gene TRBJ2-1; D possibly corresponds to TRBD1 (6 bases). Germline lookup yields CDR1 SEHNR and CDR2 FQNEAQ (reference sequence). CDR3 length equals 13 residues. The V gene lost 1 base and the J gene lost 9 bases, with 10 bases spanning the gap. CDR3 loop: CASSLGQAFEQFF. The CDR3 nucleotides read TGTGCCAGCAGCTTAGGACAGGCGTTTGAGCAGTTCTTC.

A few counts support this clonotype. The chain joins TRBV5-5 to TRBJ1-3, with a possible D match to TRBD1 (6 bases). Trimming left V 0 bases short and J 8 bases short, with 21 bases between. The CDR3 consists of 17 residues. The germline CDR1 and CDR2 sequences are SGHKS and YYEKEE (reference sequence). DNA of the CDR3: TGTGCCAGCAGCTTGGTGGCAGGGGATGGGGTTATGGACACCATATATTTT. Translated, it gives CASSLVAGDGVMDTIYF.

Worth noting for this clonotype: The limits of the CDR3 on the DNA are not certain, so only TCRdb's listed CDR3 is given. The gene calls are TRBV20-1 and TRBJ2-4; TRBD1, as called in the table, went unchecked against the DNA. Inclusive of both ends, the CDR3 amounts to 13 amino acids. Germline CDR1 reads DFQATT; CDR2 reads SNEGSKA (reference sequence). The CDR3 region is CSARDVGSGIRYF.

This clonotype appeared a few times. The rearrangement uses TRBV5-6 and TRBJ2-5, with 10 bases that match TRBD2. The CDR3 is 13 residues long. CDR1 and CDR2 from the germline V gene are SGHDT and YYEEEE. V shed 4 bases, J shed 5 bases, and the junction held 2 bases outside the gene matches. CDR3 protein: CASSQTSGETQYF. CDR3 DNA sequence: TGTGCCAGCAGCCAGACTAGCGGGGAGACCCAGTACTTC.

CDR3 coding DNA: TGTGCCAGCACCGGGGGGGGCGCGTATAGCAATCAGCCCCAGCATTTT. This translates into CASTGGGAYSNQPQHF. V usage is TRBV2 and J usage is TRBJ1-5, with D perhaps TRBD1 (6 bases). The V end lost 7 bases, the J end lost 0 bases, and 16 bases lay between the germline ends. The CDR3 covers 16 residues. Germline CDR1 is SNHLY and CDR2 is FYNNEI.

This chain joins TRBV12-3 or TRBV12-4 and TRBJ2-1; 11 positions agree with TRBD1. V gave up 2 bases and J gave up 7 bases; unmatched junction bases: 1. The CDR3 runs to 14 residues. DNA for the CDR3: TGTGCCAGCAGTTTACGGGACAGGGGGAATGAGCAGTTCTTC. This codes for CASSLRDRGNEQFF.

This clonotype was counted a single time. The rearrangement links TRBV20-1 to TRBJ2-5; D may be TRBD1 or TRBD2 (5 bases each). This CDR3 has 13 amino acids. CDR1 and CDR2 (germline): DFQATT, SNEGSKA (reference sequence). V was shortened by 5 bases and J by 1 base, with 11 bases between the two germline ends. The CDR3 region is CSALPGTQETQYF. The CDR3 coding sequence is TGCAGTGCTCTACCCGGGACCCAAGAGACCCAGTACTTC.

This clonotype was detected once. The rearrangement links TRBV5-1 to TRBJ1-1; 9 positions agree with TRBD1. Looked up from germline, CDR1 is SGHRS and CDR2 is YFSETQ. The ends lost 5 bases at V and 4 bases at J; junction bases unmatched: 6. The CDR3 runs 14 residues. DNA of the CDR3: TGCGCCAGCAGGCAACAGGGGGCTGCCACTGAAGCTTTCTTT. The encoded protein is CASRQQGAATEAFF.

CDR3 sequence: CASSGRLAGRQAQYF. CDR3 in DNA: TGTGCCAGCAGTGGCCGACTAGCGGGAAGGCAGGCCCAGTACTTC. V usage is TRBV12-3 or TRBV12-4 and J usage is TRBJ2-5, with 11 bases identical to TRBD2. CDR3 length: 15 amino acids. V gave up 5 bases and J gave up 9 bases; unmatched junction bases: 11.

This clonotype was recorded a few times. The V call is TRBV7-6, the J call TRBJ2-5, with D perhaps matching TRBD2 (5 bases). The length of the CDR3 is 15 residues. From germline, CDR1 is SGHVS and CDR2 FNYEAQ. V lost 5 bases to trimming and J lost 3 bases, with 16 bases between them. This CDR3 reads CASSQNVLGEETQYF. The CDR3 DNA is TGTGCCAGCAGCCAAAACGTTCTGGGAGAAGAGACCCAGTACTTC.

J is TRBJ2-2 and V is TRBV14; TRBD2 matches at 8 bases. Germline CDR1 reads SGHDN; CDR2 reads FVKESK. The CDR3 is made up of 20 amino acids. The V and J ends lost 0 bases and 0 bases, in that order; junction bases with no gene match: 12. CDR3 in DNA: TGTGCCAGCAGCCAAGAGGGACCGGGACTAGTTTATGCGAACACCGGGGAGCTGTTTTTT. This codes for CASSQEGPGLVYANTGELFF.

The rearrangement uses TRBV6-2 or TRBV6-3 and TRBJ2-7; the D gene is possibly TRBD2 (5 bases). The CDR3 runs to 14 residues. The germline gives CDR1 MNHEY, CDR2 SVGEGT. Trimming pared 5 bases from V and 2 bases from J, leaving 13 bases between. In nucleotides, the CDR3 is TGTGCCAGCAGTACGTCCGGGGTTACCTACGAGCAGTACTTC. Translating it yields CASSTSGVTYEQYF.

This clonotype was found a few times. The chain uses TRBV7-9 and TRBJ2-2, with 7 bases that match TRBD2. The length of the CDR3 is 16 residues. V shed 0 bases and J 2 bases; nucleotides not matched to a gene: 3. Looked up from germline, CDR1 is SEHNR and CDR2 is FQNEAQ (reference sequence). The CDR3 here is CASSLAPSGNTGELFF. CDR3 DNA sequence: TGTGCCAGCAGCTTAGCTCCTAGCGGCAACACCGGGGAGCTGTTTTTT.

The chain combines TRBV7-9 with TRBJ1-1; no clear D. The CDR3 extends over 15 amino acids. Germline V gives CDR1 SEHNR, CDR2 FQNEAQ (reference sequence). Deletions cut 5 bases from V and 1 base from J, with 14 bases between. The CDR3 here is CASSLPWGENTEAFF. Here the CDR3 DNA reads TGTGCCAGCAGCCTCCCCTGGGGTGAGAACACTGAAGCTTTCTTT.

This sequence joins TRBV29-1 and TRBJ2-1; 8 nucleotides line up with TRBD2. After removal of 5 bases from V and 8 bases from J, the junction contained 5 bases not matched to a gene. Germline CDR1 is SQVTM and CDR2 is ANQGSEA. This CDR3 has 12 residues. CDR3 nucleotides: TGCAGCGTTAATGTAGCGGGGCATGAGCAGTTCTTC. As protein: CSVNVAGHEQFF.

Many counts were recorded for this clonotype. The chain is built from TRBV12-3 or TRBV12-4 and TRBJ1-3; a possible D gene is TRBD1 (6 bases). This CDR3 has 14 residues. Trimming took off 9 bases at V and 3 bases at J, with 15 bases between the two ends. CDR3 sequence: CASGVWGLGNTIYF. The CDR3 coding sequence is TGTGCCAGTGGCGTGTGGGGGCTTGGAAACACCATATATTTT.

This clonotype appeared a few times. The rearrangement links TRBV4-1 to TRBJ1-5; tentatively, D is TRBD1 (6 bases). The CDR3 covers 12 residues. Trimming took 4 bases from V and 5 from J, leaving 6 bases between them. Germline lookup yields CDR1 MGHRA and CDR2 YSYEKL. CDR3 region: CASSPGDQPQHF. As DNA, the CDR3 is TGCGCCAGCAGCCCAGGGGATCAGCCCCAGCATTTT.

The genes are TRBV20-1 and TRBJ2-1; TRBD2 matches 11 bases. Trimming removed 4 bases from V and 6 bases from J; junction bases left unmatched: 2. Germline V CDR1 and CDR2: DFQATT, SNEGSKA (reference sequence). The CDR3 length is 13 residues. Here the CDR3 DNA reads TGCAGTGCTATAGCGGGAGGGCCCAATGAGCAGTTCTTC. It is translated as CSAIAGGPNEQFF.

This clonotype was seen only a few times. The V and J genes are TRBV5-5 and TRBJ1-1, with 8 bases fitting TRBD1. The CDR3 has 15 amino acids. V trimming: 2 bases; J trimming: 4 bases; junction bases outside the gene matches: 7. Germline-derived CDR1 and CDR2 are SGHKS and YYEKEE (reference sequence). The CDR3 DNA sequence: TGTGCCAGCAGCTTTTCGGGACAGGACTTCACTGAAGCTTTCTTT. Translation: CASSFSGQDFTEAFF.

This chain connects TRBV24-1 to TRBJ2-5; 10 nucleotides agree with TRBD1. The germline gives CDR1 KGHDR, CDR2 SFDVKD. There are 16 residues in the CDR3. J was trimmed by 4 bases and V by 4 bases; bases with no gene match: 8. The CDR3 DNA reads as TGTGCCACCAGTGACGTAGGGACAGGGGAGGGAGAGACCCAGTACTTC. This gives the protein CATSDVGTGEGETQYF.

This clonotype was counted a few times. The rearrangement joins TRBV12-3 or TRBV12-4 to TRBJ2-3; 10 nucleotides align to TRBD2. The junction had 3 bases not matched to a gene; V was cut back by 2 bases and J by 4 bases. The CDR3 spans 15 residues. CDR3 sequence: CASSLLAGVSDTQYF. The CDR3 bases are TGTGCCAGCAGTTTACTAGCGGGAGTGTCAGATACGCAGTATTTT.

The sample holds a few counts of this clonotype. J is TRBJ1-1 and V is TRBV7-9; the D gene is possibly TRBD1 (6 bases). The CDR3 consists of 13 residues. CDR1 SEHNR and CDR2 FQNEAQ come from the germline V gene (reference sequence). Trimming cost V 3 bases and J 5 bases, with 10 bases left between them. The CDR3 region has the DNA TGTGCCAGCAGCTTCGGGACAAGTACTGAAGCTTTCTTT. As protein: CASSFGTSTEAFF. The complete variable domain, with remaining parts taken from reference TRBV7-9 and TRBJ1-1, reads DTGVSQNPRHKITKRGQNVTFRCDPISEHNRLYWYRQTLGQGPEFLTYFQNEAQLEKSRLLSDRFSAERPKGSFSTLEIQRTEQGDSAMYLCASSFGTSTEAFFGQGTRLTVV.